This entry is about one TCR beta chain. This record belongs to a study of control samples from healthy donors and cancer patients. Clones were sequenced by immunoSEQ multiplex PCR, and TCRdb holds only the in-frame ones, with some missing. The sample records some 82,000 clones, around 87% being singletons. The CDR3 is made up of 18 amino acids. The germline CDR1 and CDR2 sequences are SGDLS and YYNGEE. Germline trimming cut 3 bases from V and 2 bases from J; bases unmatched to any gene: 15. The sample was blood. The chain has TRBV9 and TRBJ1-2; 8 bases match TRBD1. The receptor was isolated from a man between 50 and 59 years old in good health. CDR3 nucleotide sequence: TGTGCCAGCAGCGCGGGATTCGGACAGGGAATTTCGAACTATGGCTACACCTTC. Its protein product is CASSAGFGQGISNYGYTF.